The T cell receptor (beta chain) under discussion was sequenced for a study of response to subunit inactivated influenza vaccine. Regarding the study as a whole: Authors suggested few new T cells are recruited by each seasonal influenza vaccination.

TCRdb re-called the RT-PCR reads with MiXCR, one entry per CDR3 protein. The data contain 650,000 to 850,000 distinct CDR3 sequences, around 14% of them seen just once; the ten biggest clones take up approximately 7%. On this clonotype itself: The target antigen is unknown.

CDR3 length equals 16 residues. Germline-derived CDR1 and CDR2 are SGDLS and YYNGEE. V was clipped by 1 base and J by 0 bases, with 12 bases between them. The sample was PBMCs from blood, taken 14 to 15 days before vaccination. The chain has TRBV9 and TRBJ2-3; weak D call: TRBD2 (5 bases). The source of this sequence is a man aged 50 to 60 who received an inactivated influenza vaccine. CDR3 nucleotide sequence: TGTGCCAGCAGCGTAACTACTCGGACTAGCACAGATACGCAGTATTTT. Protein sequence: CASSVTTRTSTDTQYF.